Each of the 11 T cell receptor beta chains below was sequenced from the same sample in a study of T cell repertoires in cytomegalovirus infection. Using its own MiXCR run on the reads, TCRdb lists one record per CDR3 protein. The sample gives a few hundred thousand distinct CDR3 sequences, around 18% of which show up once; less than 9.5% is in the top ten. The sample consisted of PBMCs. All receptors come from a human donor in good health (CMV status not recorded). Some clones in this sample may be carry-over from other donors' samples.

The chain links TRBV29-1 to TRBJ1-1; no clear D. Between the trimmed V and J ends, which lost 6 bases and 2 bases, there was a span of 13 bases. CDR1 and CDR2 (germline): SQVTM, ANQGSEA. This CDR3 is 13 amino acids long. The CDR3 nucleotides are TGCAGCGTGAGAGGGTGGCGAAACACTGAAGCTTTCTTT. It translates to CSVRGWRNTEAFF.

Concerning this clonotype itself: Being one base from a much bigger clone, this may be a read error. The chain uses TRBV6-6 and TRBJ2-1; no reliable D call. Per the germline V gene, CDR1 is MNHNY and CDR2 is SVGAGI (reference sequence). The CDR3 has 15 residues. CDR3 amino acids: CASSYSADSSNDQFF. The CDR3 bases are TGTGCCAGCAGTTACTCCGCGGATTCTTCCAATGATCAGTTCTTC.

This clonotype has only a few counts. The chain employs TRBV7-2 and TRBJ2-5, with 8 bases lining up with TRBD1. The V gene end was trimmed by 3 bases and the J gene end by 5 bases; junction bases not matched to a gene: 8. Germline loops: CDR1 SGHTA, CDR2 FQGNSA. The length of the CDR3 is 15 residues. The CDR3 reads CASSFRTGRWETQYF. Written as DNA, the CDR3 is TGTGCCAGCAGCTTCCGGACAGGGAGGTGGGAGACCCAGTACTTC.

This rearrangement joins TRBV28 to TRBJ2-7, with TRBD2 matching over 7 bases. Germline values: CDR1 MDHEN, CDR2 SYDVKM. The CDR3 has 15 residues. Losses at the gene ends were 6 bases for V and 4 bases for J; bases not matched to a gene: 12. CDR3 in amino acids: CASSATLAGVYEQYF. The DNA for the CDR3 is TGTGCCAGCAGCGCCACCTTGGCGGGGGTATACGAGCAGTACTTC. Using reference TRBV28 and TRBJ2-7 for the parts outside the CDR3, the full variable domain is DVKVTQSSRYLVKRTGEKVFLECVQDMDHENMFWYRQDPGLGLRLIYFSYDVKMKEKGDIPEGYSVSREKKERFSLILESASTNQTSMYLCASSATLAGVYEQYFGPGTRLTVT.

This chain's CDR3 is CASSLGRNTDTQYF. As DNA, the CDR3 is TGTGCCAGCAGTCTCGGTCGAAACACAGATACGCAGTATTTT. This rearrangement joins TRBV5-3 to TRBJ2-3; D call uncertain. TRBV5-3 is an open reading frame, and its role is uncertain. The CDR3 has 14 residues. V was shortened by 8 bases and J by 2 bases, with 15 bases between the two germline ends.

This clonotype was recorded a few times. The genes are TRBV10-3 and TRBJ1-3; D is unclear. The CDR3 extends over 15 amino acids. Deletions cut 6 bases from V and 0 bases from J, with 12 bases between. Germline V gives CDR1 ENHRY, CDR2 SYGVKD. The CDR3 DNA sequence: TGTGCCATCAGGGGAATTTTAAGCTCTGGAAACACCATATATTTT. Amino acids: CAIRGILSSGNTIYF.

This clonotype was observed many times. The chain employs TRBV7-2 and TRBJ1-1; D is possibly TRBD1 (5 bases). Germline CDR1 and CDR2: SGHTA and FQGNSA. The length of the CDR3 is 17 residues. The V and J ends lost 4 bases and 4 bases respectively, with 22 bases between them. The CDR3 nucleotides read TGTGCCAGCAGCTCCCAACCCCAAATAGCGGGGGGCACTGAAGCTTTCTTT. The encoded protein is CASSSQPQIAGGTEAFF.

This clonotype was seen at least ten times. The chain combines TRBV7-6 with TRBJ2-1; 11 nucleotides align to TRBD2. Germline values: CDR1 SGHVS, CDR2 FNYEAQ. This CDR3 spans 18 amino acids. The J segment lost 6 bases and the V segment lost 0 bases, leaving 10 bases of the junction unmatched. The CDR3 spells CASSLARDSGRVGNEQFF. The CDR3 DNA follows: TGTGCCAGCAGCTTAGCGAGGGATAGCGGGAGGGTGGGCAATGAGCAGTTCTTC. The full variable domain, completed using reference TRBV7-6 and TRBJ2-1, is GAGVSQSPRYKVTKRGQDVALRCDPISGHVSLYWYRQALGQGPEFLTYFNYEAQQDKSGLPNDRFSAERPEGSISTLTIQRTEQRDSAMYRCASSLARDSGRVGNEQFFGPGTRLTVL.

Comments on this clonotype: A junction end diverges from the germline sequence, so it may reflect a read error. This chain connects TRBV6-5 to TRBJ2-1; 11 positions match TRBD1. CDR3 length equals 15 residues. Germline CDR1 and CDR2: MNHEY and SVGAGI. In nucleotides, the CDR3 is TGTGTCAGCACCCCCCGGGACAGGGGGGGGAATGAGCAGTTCTTC. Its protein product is CVSTPRDRGGNEQFF.

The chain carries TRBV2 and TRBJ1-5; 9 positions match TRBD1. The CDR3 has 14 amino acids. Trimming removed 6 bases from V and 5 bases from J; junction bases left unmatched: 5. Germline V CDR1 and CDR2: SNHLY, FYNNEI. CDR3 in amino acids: CASSRDRVDQPQHF. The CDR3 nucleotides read TGTGCCAGCAGCCGGGACAGGGTGGATCAGCCCCAGCATTTT.

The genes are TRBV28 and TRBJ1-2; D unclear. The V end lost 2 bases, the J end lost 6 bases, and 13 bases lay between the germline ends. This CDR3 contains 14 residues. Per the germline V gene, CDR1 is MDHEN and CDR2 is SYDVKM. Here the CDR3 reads CASSLQPVPNGYTF. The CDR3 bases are TGTGCCAGCAGTTTACAACCCGTACCTAATGGCTACACCTTC.